Below, 27 T cell receptor beta chains from the same sample are listed, as sequenced in a study of T cell responses to AZD1222 COVID-19 vaccine. Profiling relied on immunoSEQ multiplex PCR, and the TCRdb table lists in-frame clones only, not all of them. The data show about 92,000 clones, around 86% seen once. Sample: peripheral blood, taken on day 0 of AZD1222 vaccination. These receptor sequences come from an adult in good health.

This chain joins TRBV5-4 and TRBJ2-7; TRBD1 matches 8 bases. The CDR3 has 15 amino acids. With 5 bases clipped from V and 1 base from J, the junction kept 8 bases outside the gene matches. Germline values: CDR1 SGHNT, CDR2 YYREEE (reference sequence). The CDR3 protein is CASRRGQGPSYEQYF. CDR3 DNA: TGTGCCAGCAGGCGTGGACAGGGCCCTTCCTACGAGCAGTACTTC.

CDR3 region: CASSQGLAGGTDTQYF. CDR3 sequence (DNA): TGCGCCAGCAGCCAAGGACTAGCGGGAGGGACAGATACGCAGTATTTT. The chain recombines TRBV5-1 with TRBJ2-3, with 15 bases that match TRBD2. V was pared by 4 bases and J by 3 bases, with 3 bases of the junction left unmatched. The CDR3 runs 16 residues. Germline CDR1 SGHRS, CDR2 YFSETQ. Supplemented by reference TRBV5-1 and TRBJ2-3, the full variable domain reads KAGVTQTPRYLIKTRGQQVTLSCSPISGHRSVSWYQQTPGQGLQFLFEYFSETQRNKGNFPGRFSGRQFSNSRSEMNVSTLELGDSALYLCASSQGLAGGTDTQYFGPGTRLTVL.

CDR3 sequence reads: CAWRGQGADTQYF. The CDR3 bases are TGTGCCTGGAGGGGACAGGGGGCAGATACGCAGTATTTT. This sequence joins TRBV30 and TRBJ2-3, with 11 bases that match TRBD1. V shed 3 bases and J 4 bases; nucleotides not matched to a gene: 0. Germline lookup yields CDR1 GTSNPN and CDR2 SVGIG (reference sequence). The CDR3 consists of 13 residues.

This chain links TRBV7-2 with TRBJ1-3; no firm D call. There are 15 residues in the CDR3. CDR1 and CDR2 (germline): SGHTA, FQGNSA. Trimming left V 4 bases short and J 2 bases short, with 12 bases between. The CDR3 loop reads CASSSQVEAGNTIYF. As DNA, the CDR3 is TGTGCCAGCAGCTCCCAGGTCGAAGCTGGAAACACCATATATTTT. Full variable domain (remainder filled in from reference TRBV7-2 and TRBJ1-3): GAGVSQSPSNKVTEKGKDVELRCDPISGHTALYWYRQSLGQGLEFLIYFQGNSAPDKSGLPSDRFSAERTGGSVSTLTIQRTQQEDSAVYLCASSSQVEAGNTIYFGEGSWLTVV.

The chain combines TRBV6-6 with TRBJ1-6; the match to TRBD1 covers 7 bases. This CDR3 has 14 amino acids. The germline V gene has CDR1 MNHNY and CDR2 SVGAGI (reference sequence). The junction had 5 bases not matched to a gene; V was cut back by 2 bases and J by 10 bases. CDR3 loop: CASSYGRGGSPLHF. In DNA, the CDR3 is TGTGCCAGCAGTTACGGCAGGGGGGGATCACCCCTCCACTTT.

V usage is TRBV7-9 and J usage is TRBJ2-7; the match to TRBD2 covers 11 bases. Unmatched junction bases numbered 7, after V lost 3 bases and J lost 0 bases. The CDR3 contains 17 residues. From germline, CDR1 is SEHNR and CDR2 FQNEAQ (reference sequence). The CDR3 spells CASSLGLAGGFSYEQYF. DNA for the CDR3: TGTGCCAGCAGCTTGGGTCTAGCGGGGGGTTTCTCCTACGAGCAGTACTTC.

This rearrangement joins TRBV11-2 to TRBJ1-2; no definite D call. Germline V lookup: CDR1 SGHAT, CDR2 FQNNGV. This CDR3 region has 12 residues. V lost 2 bases, J lost 5 bases, and 6 bases lay in between. The chain's CDR3 is CASSLLGYGYTF. In nucleotides, the CDR3 is TGTGCCAGCAGCTTATTGGGTTATGGCTACACCTTC. Full variable domain (missing parts from reference TRBV11-2 and TRBJ1-2): EAGVAQSPRYKIIEKRQSVAFWCNPISGHATLYWYQQILGQGPKLLIQFQNNGVVDDSQLPKDRFSAERLKGVDSTLKIQPAKLEDSAVYLCASSLLGYGYTFGSGTRLTVV.

J is TRBJ1-1 and V is TRBV25-1; D might be TRBD1 (5 bases). The V end was cut by 4 bases, the J end by 5 bases, with 20 bases between. The CDR3 contains 16 residues. Germline assignment: CDR1 MGHDK and CDR2 SYGVNS. The DNA for the CDR3 is TGTGCCAGCAGTGCCCCAGGGAAAGAAGGGTGGACTGAAGCTTTCTTT. The encoded protein is CASSAPGKEGWTEAFF.

The J gene is TRBJ2-2, the V gene TRBV5-1; D possibly corresponds to TRBD1 (6 bases). Per the germline V gene, CDR1 is SGHRS and CDR2 is YFSETQ. The V end lost 6 bases, the J end lost 1 base, and 13 bases lay between the germline ends. The CDR3 loop spans 15 amino acids. The CDR3 region is CASTLRTENTGELFF. DNA for the CDR3: TGCGCCAGCACCCTACGGACAGAGAACACCGGGGAGCTGTTTTTT.

Only a few counts were recorded for this clone. This chain joins TRBV3-1 (or the pseudogene TRBV3-2) and TRBJ1-5; D remains unclear. This CDR3 is 14 amino acids long. The V gene lost 1 base and the J gene lost 6 bases, with 10 bases spanning the gap. CDR1 LGHDT and CDR2 YNNKEL come from the germline V gene (reference sequence). DNA of the CDR3: TGTGCCAGCAGCCAAGGGCGATCTCTTCAGCCCCAGCATTTT. It encodes CASSQGRSLQPQHF.

The CDR3 nucleotides are TGTGCCAGTAACGGGGGTTTCATGGCTGAAGCTTTCTTT. Amino acid sequence: CASNGGFMAEAFF. The chain couples TRBV19 to TRBJ1-1; the D gene is possibly TRBD1 (5 bases). The CDR3 loop spans 13 amino acids. Germline V gene lookup returns CDR1 LNHDA and CDR2 SQIVND (reference sequence). V lost 7 bases and J 6 bases, leaving 15 bases between the germline ends.

V gene TRBV19 combines with J gene TRBJ2-1; TRBD2 matches at 10 bases. In germline, CDR1 is LNHDA, CDR2 SQIVND (reference sequence). The CDR3 is 16 residues long. With 3 bases clipped from V and 4 bases from J, the junction kept 6 bases outside the gene matches. The CDR3: CASSISWTSGYNEQFF. In DNA, the CDR3 is TGTGCCAGTAGTATCAGTTGGACTAGCGGTTACAATGAGCAGTTCTTC.

The rearrangement links TRBV5-1 to TRBJ2-7; D is uncertain. Per the germline V gene, CDR1 is SGHRS and CDR2 is YFSETQ. V was clipped by 0 bases and J by 6 bases, with 10 bases between them. The CDR3 has 13 residues. As DNA, the CDR3 is TGCGCCAGCAGCTTGGGTGAACCCACCGAGCAGTACTTC. It encodes CASSLGEPTEQYF.

Concerning this clone: The same CDR3 can be traced to other DNA sequences in this sample. CDR3 region: CASSGQGRSPLHF. DNA for the CDR3: TGTGCCAGCAGCGGACAGGGGCGGTCACCCCTCCACTTT. This chain connects TRBV19 to TRBJ1-6; 9 nucleotides align to TRBD1. The CDR3 runs to 13 residues. Trimming took 9 bases from V and 10 from J; bases not matched to a gene: 7. Per germline, CDR1 LNHDA and CDR2 SQIVND (reference sequence).

The rearrangement joins TRBV7-9 to TRBJ2-7; TRBD2 is a possible D gene (6 bases). V was pared by 10 bases and J by 2 bases, with 12 bases between. This CDR3 spans 12 amino acids. Germline CDR1 SEHNR, CDR2 FQNEAQ (reference sequence). CDR3 loop: CAILGGAYEQYF. CDR3 nucleotides: TGTGCCATCTTGGGGGGAGCCTACGAGCAGTACTTC. The full variable domain, completed using reference TRBV7-9 and TRBJ2-7, is DTGVSQNPRHKITKRGQNVTFRCDPISEHNRLYWYRQTLGQGPEFLTYFQNEAQLEKSRLLSDRFSAERPKGSFSTLEIQRTEQGDSAMYLCAILGGAYEQYFGPGTRLTVT.

This chain links TRBV5-1 with TRBJ1-1; D remains unclear. CDR3 length: 14 residues. V was pared by 1 base and J by 0 bases, with 7 bases between. The germline V gene encodes CDR1 SGHRS and CDR2 YFSETQ. The CDR3 DNA is TGCGCCAGCAGCTTGCGCGATCTGAACACTGAAGCTTTCTTT. This sequence encodes CASSLRDLNTEAFF. Filled out from reference TRBV5-1 and TRBJ1-1, the complete variable domain reads KAGVTQTPRYLIKTRGQQVTLSCSPISGHRSVSWYQQTPGQGLQFLFEYFSETQRNKGNFPGRFSGRQFSNSRSEMNVSTLELGDSALYLCASSLRDLNTEAFFGQGTRLTVV.

The chain uses TRBV7-8 and TRBJ1-1, with D possibly TRBD1 on 6 matching bases. CDR1 is SGHVS and CDR2 is FQNEAQ in the germline V gene. This CDR3 is built from 16 residues. Trimming stripped 1 base from V and 0 bases from J, with 12 bases between. The CDR3 region has the DNA TGTGCCAGCAGCTTAGTCGGGGGCGTTATGAACACTGAAGCTTTCTTT. Translation gives CASSLVGGVMNTEAFF.

This sequence joins TRBV30 and TRBJ2-3, with 10 positions matching TRBD2. The V gene end was trimmed by 3 bases and the J gene end by 10 bases; junction bases not matched to a gene: 7. Germline V lookup: CDR1 GTSNPN, CDR2 SVGIG (reference sequence). The CDR3 totals 13 residues. This CDR3 reads CAWSGQTSGAQYF. The DNA of the CDR3 is TGTGCCTGGAGCGGACAAACTAGCGGGGCGCAGTATTTT. The full variable domain, completed using reference TRBV30 and TRBJ2-3, is SQTIHQWPATLVQPVGSPLSLECTVEGTSNPNLYWYRQAAGRGLQLLFYSVGIGQISSEVPQNLSASRPQDRQFILSSKKLLLSDSGFYLCAWSGQTSGAQYFGPGTRLTVL.

This clone has just one count. The chain is built from TRBV25-1 and TRBJ2-5, with 9 bases fitting TRBD2. Trimming at V came to 2 bases and at J to 5 bases, leaving 3 bases not matched to a gene. The CDR3 runs 14 residues. Germline assignment: CDR1 MGHDK and CDR2 SYGVNS. The CDR3 region is CASSEPGTSETQYF. CDR3 bases: TGTGCCAGCAGTGAACCCGGGACTAGCGAGACCCAGTACTTC.

This clone is a singleton in its sample. Other DNA sequences of this sample code for an identical CDR3. The V call is TRBV20-1, the J call TRBJ1-1; D uncertain. The CDR3 sequence is 11 residues long. V was cut by 6 bases and J by 1 base, with 6 bases left in between. The V gene's germline CDR1 is DFQATT and CDR2 SNEGSKA (reference sequence). CDR3 region: CSAGRNTEAFF. CDR3 DNA: TGCAGTGCGGGGAGGAACACTGAAGCTTTCTTT.

The J gene is TRBJ2-2, the V gene TRBV30; D not resolved. From germline, CDR1 is GTSNPN and CDR2 SVGIG (reference sequence). The V gene lost 1 base and the J gene lost 4 bases, with 7 bases spanning the gap. This CDR3 is built from 13 residues. This chain's CDR3 is CAWSGLLTGELFF. The CDR3 DNA is TGTGCCTGGAGTGGCTTACTCACCGGGGAGCTGTTTTTT.

V is TRBV4-2 and J is TRBJ2-3; TRBD2 matches at 12 bases. This CDR3 spans 19 amino acids. Germline loops: CDR1 LGHNA, CDR2 YNFKEQ. J gave up 1 base and V 1 base, and 9 bases lay outside the gene matches. DNA of the CDR3: TGTGCCAGCAGCCAAGCAGCGACTAGCGGGAGACGGGGCACAGATACGCAGTATTTT. Translation: CASSQAATSGRRGTDTQYF.

The chain employs TRBV30 and TRBJ1-2; D is uncertain. The CDR3 length is 12 residues. CDR1 is GTSNPN, CDR2 SVGIG, per germline (reference sequence). With 3 bases removed from V and 2 bases from J, the gap between germline ends came to 7 bases. In nucleotides, the CDR3 is TGTGCCTGGAGGGAGCGGAACTATGGCTACACCTTC. Amino acids: CAWRERNYGYTF.

The genes are TRBV3-1 (or the pseudogene TRBV3-2) and TRBJ2-3; D might be TRBD2 (6 bases). Trimming took off 0 bases at V and 1 base at J, with 11 bases between the two ends. There are 16 residues in the CDR3. Germline-derived CDR1 and CDR2 are LGHDT and YNNKEL (reference sequence). The CDR3 is CASSQETRGGTDTQYF. The CDR3, as DNA: TGTGCCAGCAGCCAAGAGACTAGGGGCGGCACAGATACGCAGTATTTT.

This chain uses TRBV5-4 with TRBJ1-1, with a possible D match to TRBD1 (5 bases). V lost 5 bases, J lost 1 base, and 15 bases lay in between. The CDR3 runs to 15 residues. CDR1 SGHNT and CDR2 YYREEE come from the germline V gene (reference sequence). The CDR3 reads CASSLVGASNTEAFF. CDR3 coding DNA: TGTGCCAGCAGTCTCGTAGGGGCATCGAACACTGAAGCTTTCTTT.

This rearrangement joins TRBV2 to TRBJ2-2, with D possibly TRBD1 on 6 matching bases. Germline values: CDR1 SNHLY, CDR2 FYNNEI. Trimming took 4 bases from V and 1 from J, leaving 7 bases between them. This CDR3 has 14 amino acids. The CDR3, as DNA: TGTGCCAGCAGTGCACAGGGGAACACCGGGGAGCTGTTTTTT. It encodes CASSAQGNTGELFF.

The chain couples TRBV19 to TRBJ2-3; D not certain. Trimming pared 4 bases from V and 5 bases from J, leaving 4 bases between. The CDR3 extends over 11 amino acids. The germline V gene has CDR1 LNHDA and CDR2 SQIVND (reference sequence). The CDR3 sequence: CASSRGDTQYF. DNA for the CDR3: TGTGCCAGTAGTAGAGGAGATACGCAGTATTTT.